These 4 T cell receptor beta chains were all obtained from the same sample, sequenced in a study of T cell changes during pregnancy in multiple sclerosis. TCRdb's table, derived via immunoSEQ multiplex PCR, lists solely in-frame clones and lacks some. The sample shows 45,000 to 55,000 clones, about 92% of them seen only once. The sequencing here drew on peripheral blood, taken after pregnancy. These TCRs come from a female donor with multiple sclerosis, enrolled in a pregnancy study.

DNA of the CDR3: TGTGCTAGTGGTCCCCCTCCAGGGGTGCAGCAGCCCCAGCATTTT. This gives the protein CASGPPPGVQQPQHF. The V call is TRBV12-5, the J call TRBJ1-5, with D perhaps matching TRBD1 (6 bases). The germline V gene has CDR1 LGHNT and CDR2 FRNRAP. This CDR3 contains 15 residues. The V gene lost 5 bases and the J gene lost 7 bases, with 18 bases spanning the gap.

This sequence joins TRBV28 and TRBJ1-2; 7 bases are a match to TRBD1. This CDR3 has 13 residues. V shed 5 bases, J shed 3 bases, and the junction held 3 bases outside the gene matches. CDR1 is MDHEN and CDR2 is SYDVKM in the germline V gene. DNA for the CDR3: TGTGCCAGCAGTATACAGGGGTACTATGGCTACACCTTC. Translating it yields CASSIQGYYGYTF.

The CDR3 protein is CASSSGDSNQPQHF. The CDR3 coding sequence is TGTGCCAGCAGTTCAGGGGATAGCAATCAGCCCCAGCATTTT. The gene calls are TRBV11-2 and TRBJ1-5; tentatively, D is TRBD1 (6 bases). This CDR3 is built from 14 residues. V gave up 6 bases and J gave up 0 bases, with 9 bases separating them. CDR1 and CDR2 (germline): SGHAT, FQNNGV.

V is TRBV9 and J is TRBJ2-1; TRBD2 matches 8 bases. Losses at the gene ends were 4 bases for V and 0 bases for J; bases not matched to a gene: 12. The CDR3 is 18 residues long. Germline V gene data show CDR1 as SGDLS and CDR2 as YYNGEE. The CDR3 loop reads CASSKDPGGAVSYNEQFF. The CDR3 DNA is TGTGCCAGCAGCAAGGATCCCGGGGGGGCCGTCTCCTACAATGAGCAGTTCTTC.